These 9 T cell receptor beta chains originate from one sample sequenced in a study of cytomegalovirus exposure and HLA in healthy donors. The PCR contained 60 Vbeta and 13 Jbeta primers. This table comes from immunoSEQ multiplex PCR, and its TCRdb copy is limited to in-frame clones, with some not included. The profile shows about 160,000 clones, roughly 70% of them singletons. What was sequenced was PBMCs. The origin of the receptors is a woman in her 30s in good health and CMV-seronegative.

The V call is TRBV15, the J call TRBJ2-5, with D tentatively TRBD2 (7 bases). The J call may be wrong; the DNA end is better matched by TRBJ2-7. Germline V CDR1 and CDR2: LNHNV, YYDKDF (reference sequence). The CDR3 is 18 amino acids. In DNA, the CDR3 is TGTGCCACCAGCAGAGAATGGGGAGGGGGGGCCAGGTCCTACGAGCAGTACTTC. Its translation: CATSREWGGGARSYEQYF.

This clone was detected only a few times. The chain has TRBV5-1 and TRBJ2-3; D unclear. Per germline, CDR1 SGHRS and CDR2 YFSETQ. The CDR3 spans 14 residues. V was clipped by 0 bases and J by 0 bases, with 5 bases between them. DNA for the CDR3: TGCGCCAGCAGCTTGGAGAGAAGCACAGATACGCAGTATTTT. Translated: CASSLERSTDTQYF.

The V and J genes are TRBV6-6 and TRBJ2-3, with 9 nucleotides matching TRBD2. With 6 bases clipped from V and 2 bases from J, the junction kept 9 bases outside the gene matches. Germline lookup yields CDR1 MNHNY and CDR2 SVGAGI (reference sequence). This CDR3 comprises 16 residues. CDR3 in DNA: TGTGCCAGCAGCTCACCGGGACTAGCTTACACAGATACGCAGTATTTT. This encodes CASSSPGLAYTDTQYF.

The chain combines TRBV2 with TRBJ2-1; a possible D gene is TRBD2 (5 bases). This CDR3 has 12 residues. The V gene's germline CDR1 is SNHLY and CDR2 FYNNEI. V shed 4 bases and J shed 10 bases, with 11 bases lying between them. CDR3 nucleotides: TGTGCCAGCAGTGTACTAGTTGGCGAGCAGTTCTTC. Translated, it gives CASSVLVGEQFF.

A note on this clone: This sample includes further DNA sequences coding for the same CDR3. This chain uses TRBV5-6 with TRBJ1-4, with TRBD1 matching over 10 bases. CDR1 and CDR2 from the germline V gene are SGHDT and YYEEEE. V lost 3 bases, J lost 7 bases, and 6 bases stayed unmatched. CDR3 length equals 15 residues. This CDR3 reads CASSSPGQGREKLFF. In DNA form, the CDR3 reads TGTGCCAGCAGCTCGCCGGGACAGGGGCGTGAAAAACTGTTTTTT. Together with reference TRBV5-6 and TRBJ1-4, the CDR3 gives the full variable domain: DAGVTQSPTHLIKTRGQQVTLRCSPKSGHDTVSWYQQALGQGPQFIFQYYEEEERQRGNFPDRFSGHQFPNYSSELNVNALLLGDSALYLCASSSPGQGREKLFFGSGTQLSVL.

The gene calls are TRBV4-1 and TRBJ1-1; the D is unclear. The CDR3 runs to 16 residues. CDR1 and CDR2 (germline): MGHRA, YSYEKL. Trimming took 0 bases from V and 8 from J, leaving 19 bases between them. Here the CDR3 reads CASSQDLFVGLLEAFF. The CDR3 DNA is TGCGCCAGCAGCCAAGATCTTTTTGTCGGACTGCTAGAAGCTTTCTTT.

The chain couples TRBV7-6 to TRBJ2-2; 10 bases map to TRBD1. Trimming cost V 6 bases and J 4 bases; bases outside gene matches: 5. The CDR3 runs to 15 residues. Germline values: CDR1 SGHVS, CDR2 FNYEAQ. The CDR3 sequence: CASRRTGGRTGELFF. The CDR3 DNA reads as TGTGCCAGCAGACGGACAGGGGGGCGCACCGGGGAGCTGTTTTTT.

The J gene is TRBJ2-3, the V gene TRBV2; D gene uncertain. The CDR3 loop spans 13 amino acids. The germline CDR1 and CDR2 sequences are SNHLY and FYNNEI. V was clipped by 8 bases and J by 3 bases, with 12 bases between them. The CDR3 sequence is CASLRAPTDTQYF. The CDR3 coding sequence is TGTGCCAGCCTCCGCGCACCGACAGATACGCAGTATTTT.

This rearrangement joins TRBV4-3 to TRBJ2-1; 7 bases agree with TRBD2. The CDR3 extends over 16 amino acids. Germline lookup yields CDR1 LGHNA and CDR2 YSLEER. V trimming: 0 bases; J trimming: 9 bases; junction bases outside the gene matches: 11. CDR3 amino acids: CASSQESPGLEVEQFF. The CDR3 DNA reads TGCGCCAGCAGCCAAGAGTCCCCTGGACTAGAGGTTGAGCAGTTCTTC.